A selection of T cell receptor beta chains follows, all from one sample in a study of identical twins. TCRdb redid the calling of the 5' RACE reads with MiXCR, one entry per CDR3 protein. Altogether about 1.7 million distinct CDR3 sequences are present, more than 30% being singletons, with the ten largest covering under 0.35%. The sequenced sample was cord blood. The source is a newborn girl in good health. The CDR3 runs from the conserved cysteine through the conserved F or W. D genes are given only for firm matches. Clone size, where shown, is once, few, many, or a class for clones that have expanded.

j_call v_call cdr3_length clone_size d_call cdr3_nt cdr3_aa
TRBJ2-7 TRBV28 15 - - TGTACCAGCAGAGGGGGGCCACGCCCTACCTACGAGCAGTACTTC CTSRGGPRPTYEQYF
TRBJ2-1 TRBV4-1 14 many - TGCGCCAGCAGCCAAGAGTCCAGCTACAATGAGCAGTTCTTC CASSQESSYNEQFF
TRBJ2-1 TRBV28 15 few - TGTGCCAGCAGGATGCTTGACAGTTCCTACAATGAGCAGTTCTTC CASRMLDSSYNEQFF
TRBJ2-3 TRBV6-5 12 - - TGTGCCAGCAGTTCGCCCCACGATACGCAGTATTTT CASSSPHDTQYF
TRBJ2-1 TRBV5-1 15 - - TGCGCCAGCAGTTCCTTAGCCATCTCCTACAATGAGCAGTTCTTC CASSSLAISYNEQFF
TRBJ2-1 TRBV2 12 - - TGTGCCAGCTTGGCGGGAAACAATGAGCAGTTCTTC CASLAGNNEQFF
TRBJ2-3 TRBV7-9 12 - - TGTGCCAGCACCCCGATCGGAGATACGCAGTATTTT CASTPIGDTQYF
TRBJ2-1 TRBV7-9 13 - - TGTGCCAGCAGCCCCATGTATCGCAATGAGCAGTTCTTC CASSPMYRNEQFF
TRBJ2-3 TRBV6-1 15 - - TGTGCCAGCATCGAGCAGCCGCAAAGCACAGATACGCAGTATTTT CASIEQPQSTDTQYF
TRBJ2-7 TRBV6-1 22 - - TGTGCCAGCAGCCTTACCCTACCATTGGCACGGGGCAGGCAATTGACCTCCTACGAGCAGTACTTC CASSLTLPLARGRQLTSYEQYF
TRBJ1-1 TRBV3-1 15 - - TGTGCCAGCAGCCCCGCTCGTGGGGCCCGGACTGAAGCTTTCTTT CASSPARGARTEAFF
TRBJ1-1 TRBV12-3/TRBV12-4 14 few - TGTGCCAGCAGTCTGACTCTGGACGGTTCTGAAGCTTTCTTT CASSLTLDGSEAFF
TRBJ2-3 TRBV20-1 12 few - TGCAGTGCTCACCCCTATACAGATACGCAGTATTTT CSAHPYTDTQYF
TRBJ2-1 TRBV30 13 - - TGTGCCTGGGCGGCGAGCTCCTACAATGAGCAGTTCTTC CAWAASSYNEQFF
TRBJ2-1 TRBV12-3/TRBV12-4 13 - - TGTACCAGCAGTTTGGAGACTTACAATGAGCAGTTCTTC CTSSLETYNEQFF
TRBJ1-5 TRBV28 17 few - TGTGCCAGCAGTGATTTCCGGGACTTATATAGCAATCAGCCCCAGCATTTT CASSDFRDLYSNQPQHF
TRBJ2-7 TRBV25-1 13 - - TGTGCCACCAGGCCGGGACGGGCTTACGAGCAGTACTTC CATRPGRAYEQYF
TRBJ2-5 TRBV3-1 15 - - TGTGCCAGCAGCCAAGTTGTTAGCGTCGGAGAGACCCAGTACTTC CASSQVVSVGETQYF
TRBJ2-3 TRBV5-1 15 few TRBD2 TGCGCCAGCCGTCCCGGACTAGCGGGAGTAGATACGCAGTATTTT CASRPGLAGVDTQYF
TRBJ2-5 TRBV10-3 16 - TRBD2 TGTGCCATCAGTGTGGGACTAGCGGGCCGCGAAGAGACCCAGTACTTC CAISVGLAGREETQYF
TRBJ2-4 TRBV3-1 15 - - TGTGCCAGCAGCCAATTCGGTGGGGCCAAAACCATTCAGTACTTC CASSQFGGAKTIQYF
TRBJ2-6 TRBV20-1 17 - TRBD2 TGCAGTGCTTATTCTAGCGGGAGGGCAGCTGGGGCCAACGTCCTGACTTTC CSAYSSGRAAGANVLTF
TRBJ2-5 TRBV20-1 15 - - TGCAGTGCTGGGGTCAACAGGTTATACCAAGAGACCCAGTACTTC CSAGVNRLYQETQYF
TRBJ2-4 TRBV9 16 few - TGTGCCAGCAGCGTAGGGGCAGCCCTAGCCAAAAACATTCAGTACTTC CASSVGAALAKNIQYF
TRBJ2-6 TRBV7-9 16 - - TGTGCCAGCAGCTTAGGAGGGGTTGCGGCAGGCTTTGTCCTGACTTTC CASSLGGVAAGFVLTF
TRBJ1-1 TRBV20-1 14 once - TGCAGTGCTACGCCTGGGGGGATGAACACTGAAGCTTTCTTT CSATPGGMNTEAFF
TRBJ2-1 TRBV10-3 17 few TRBD1 TGTGCCATCAGTGAGAGGGGGACAGGGGGCCAAGGCAATGAGCAGTTCTTC CAISERGTGGQGNEQFF
TRBJ2-7 TRBV30 15 - TRBD2 TGTGCCTGGACCCCTAGCGGGTCCCTCTCCTACGAGCAGTACTTC CAWTPSGSLSYEQYF
TRBJ2-7 TRBV20-1 13 few - TGCAGTGCTAGCTTGTCTAGCTCCTACGAGCAGTACTTC CSASLSSSYEQYF
TRBJ2-7 TRBV29-1 13 - TRBD1 TGCAGCGTCCTCCGACAGGGAAAGAACGAGCAGTACTTC CSVLRQGKNEQYF
TRBJ1-2 TRBV20-1 15 few - TGCAGTGCTAGAGGGGTTAAACAGGAGAACTATGGCTACACCTTC CSARGVKQENYGYTF
TRBJ2-1 TRBV7-2 16 - TRBD2 TGTGCCAGCAGCTTGAGGCGACTAGCGGCTTACAATGAGCAGTTCTTC CASSLRRLAAYNEQFF
TRBJ2-5 TRBV7-2 13 - - TGCGCCAGCAGCTTGAGTTCTCAAGAGACCCGGTACTTC CASSLSSQETRYF
TRBJ2-3 TRBV5-6 16 few TRBD1 TGTGCCAGCAGCTTGGGAGGGGGCCCTTACACAGATACGCAGTATTTT CASSLGGGPYTDTQYF
TRBJ2-3 TRBV3-1 15 few TRBD2 TGTGCCAGCAGCCCAGCGGGAGAGGGGTCAGATACGCAGTATTTT CASSPAGEGSDTQYF
TRBJ2-1 TRBV21-1 19 once - TGTGCCAGCAGCCCCCGAGGTCAGCGGGCCCTCCTCTCCTACAATGAGCAGTTCTTC CASSPRGQRALLSYNEQFF
TRBJ2-1 TRBV4-2 17 - - TGTGCCAGCAGCCAAGTCAGTGCGGGACTGACCTACAATGAGCAGTTCTTC CASSQVSAGLTYNEQFF
TRBJ2-7 TRBV29-1 13 - - TGCAGCGTTGAAGATCCCCCCCCCTACGAGCAGTACTTC CSVEDPPPYEQYF